These 27 T cell receptor beta chains were sequenced from one sample in a study of blood T cell repertoires in COVID-19 (dated by TCRdb to between 2020 and 2021). Library generation was performed with the immunoSEQ multiplex PCR assay. What TCRdb holds here is the immuneACCESS table cut down to in-frame rearrangements. Part of the clones is not present; checked against another copy, under half of the missing clones reflect an unresolved V gene, and the others are unexplained. Here the sample has around 160,000 clones; approximately 83% occur a single time. Jointly, the top ten make up over 10% of the sample. Sample: PBMCs or T cells enriched from blood (not recorded which). Receptor source: a woman aged 55-70 years who had recovered from COVID-19.

This clone was found a few times. V and J are TRBV27 and TRBJ2-2; D is ambiguous. The CDR3 is made up of 16 amino acids. V lost 6 bases, J lost 4 bases, and 18 bases lay in between. Per germline, CDR1 MNHEY and CDR2 SMNVEV (reference sequence). The CDR3 protein is CASSLKSYGFTGELFF. The CDR3 region has the DNA TGTGCCAGCAGCCTAAAAAGCTACGGGTTCACCGGGGAGCTGTTTTTT.

This sequence joins TRBV7-8 and TRBJ1-2; 7 bases line up with TRBD1. The CDR3 consists of 16 residues. Germline V gene lookup returns CDR1 SGHVS and CDR2 FQNEAQ. Trimming at V came to 5 bases and at J to 4 bases, leaving 13 bases not matched to a gene. The CDR3 region has the DNA TGTGCCAGCAGCCCAGGGACAGCTCCTACAATCTATGGCTACACCTTC. Its protein is CASSPGTAPTIYGYTF.

V is TRBV7-3 and J is TRBJ2-6, with TRBD1 identical over 8 bases. Per the germline V gene, CDR1 is SGHTA and CDR2 is FQGTGA. The CDR3 extends over 17 amino acids. The J segment lost 0 bases and the V segment lost 5 bases, leaving 6 bases of the junction unmatched. In DNA form, the CDR3 reads TGTGCCAGCAGCGCAGGGGGCTTGACCTCTGGGGCCAACGTCCTGACTTTC. It encodes CASSAGGLTSGANVLTF.

The rearrangement joins TRBV5-4 to TRBJ1-2, with D possibly TRBD1 on 6 matching bases. V was cut by 5 bases and J by 3 bases, with 14 bases left in between. Germline CDR1 SGHNT, CDR2 YYREEE (reference sequence). The CDR3 has 14 amino acids. The CDR3 DNA reads as TGTGCCAGCAGTCCCGGGGGGCTCCACTATGGCTACACCTTC. This codes for CASSPGGLHYGYTF.

The chain uses TRBV21-1 and TRBJ2-7; the table's D gene call, TRBD1, was not cross checked with the DNA. TRBV21-1 represents a pseudogene. The CDR3 has 16 amino acids. CDR3 region: CASSKVETEPSYEQYF. As DNA, the CDR3 is TGTGCCAGCAGCAAAGTGGAGACAGAACCCTCCTACGAGCAGTACTTC.

The V and J genes are TRBV3-1 (or the pseudogene TRBV3-2) and TRBJ2-5, with 7 bases that match TRBD1. The germline V gene has CDR1 LGHDT and CDR2 YNNKEL (reference sequence). The CDR3 extends over 16 amino acids. V shed 5 bases, J shed 2 bases, and the junction held 11 bases outside the gene matches. The CDR3 coding sequence is TGTGCCAGCAGCTTTTCCGGGACAGACCTTCAAGAGACCCAGTACTTC. Protein sequence: CASSFSGTDLQETQYF.

J is TRBJ2-3 and V is TRBV11-2; 7 positions match TRBD2. Trimming at V came to 3 bases and at J to 0 bases, leaving 3 bases not matched to a gene. This CDR3 has 15 residues. Germline CDR1 is SGHAT and CDR2 is FQNNGV. CDR3 region: CASSFRRGSTDTQYF. The CDR3 DNA reads as TGTGCCAGCAGCTTCCGGCGGGGGAGCACAGATACGCAGTATTTT.

The chain recombines TRBV6-6 with TRBJ2-7; D is possibly TRBD1 (6 bases). CDR3 length: 12 residues. V dropped 5 bases and J dropped 5 bases, with 10 bases sitting between them. Per germline, CDR1 MNHNY and CDR2 SVGAGI (reference sequence). CDR3 residues: CASSPHRDEQYF. The CDR3 nucleotides read TGTGCCAGCAGTCCCCACAGGGACGAGCAGTACTTC.

This chain links TRBV5-1 with TRBJ1-2, with a possible D match to TRBD1 (5 bases). Looked up from germline, CDR1 is SGHRS and CDR2 is YFSETQ. The CDR3 extends over 14 amino acids. V was trimmed by 0 bases and J by 4 bases, leaving 10 bases between them. For the CDR3, the DNA is TGCGCCAGCAGCTTGGACTTAGGGGTCTATGGCTACACCTTC. It codes for CASSLDLGVYGYTF.

This clone showed up just a few times. The chain combines TRBV2 with TRBJ1-6, with 7 bases aligning to TRBD1. The CDR3 extends over 16 amino acids. After removal of 5 bases from V and 0 bases from J, the junction contained 4 bases not matched to a gene. The germline V gene encodes CDR1 SNHLY and CDR2 FYNNEI. The CDR3 loop is CASSLRDSSYNSPLHF. CDR3 nucleotide sequence: TGTGCCAGCAGTCTGAGGGACAGCTCCTATAATTCACCCCTCCACTTT.

This sequence joins TRBV2 and TRBJ1-4; D unresolved. Trimming shortened V by 8 bases and J by 7 bases, and 14 bases separated the two germline ends. Germline V gene lookup returns CDR1 SNHLY and CDR2 FYNNEI. This CDR3 contains 13 residues. In DNA form, the CDR3 reads TGTGCCAGCGTCCGTACAGTTGCTGAAAAACTGTTTTTT. Residues: CASVRTVAEKLFF.

The chain joins TRBV5-1 to TRBJ1-1; a weak D match, TRBD1 (5 bases). Trimming removed 4 bases at V and 0 bases at J, with 7 bases between. The CDR3 has 13 residues. Germline V lookup: CDR1 SGHRS, CDR2 YFSETQ. CDR3 region: CASSEGVNTEAFF. The CDR3 nucleotides read TGCGCCAGCAGCGAAGGGGTGAACACTGAAGCTTTCTTT. Supplemented by reference TRBV5-1 and TRBJ1-1, the full variable domain reads KAGVTQTPRYLIKTRGQQVTLSCSPISGHRSVSWYQQTPGQGLQFLFEYFSETQRNKGNFPGRFSGRQFSNSRSEMNVSTLELGDSALYLCASSEGVNTEAFFGQGTRLTVV.

The chain carries TRBV11-2 and TRBJ1-1, with 7 bases aligning to TRBD1. The CDR3 spans 16 residues. Trimming at V came to 5 bases and at J to 5 bases, leaving 14 bases not matched to a gene. Per germline, CDR1 SGHAT and CDR2 FQNNGV. In DNA form, the CDR3 reads TGTGCCAGCAGCCCCGAGAGTGGGACAGTCCGGACTGAAGCTTTCTTT. This encodes CASSPESGTVRTEAFF.

V and J are TRBV27 and TRBJ2-1; 10 nucleotides align to TRBD1. The germline CDR1 and CDR2 sequences are MNHEY and SMNVEV (reference sequence). The CDR3 contains 15 residues. The V gene end was trimmed by 6 bases and the J gene end by 1 base; junction bases not matched to a gene: 3. The DNA of the CDR3 is TGTGCCAGCAGCTGGGGACAGGGGTCCTACAATGAGCAGTTCTTC. Its protein product is CASSWGQGSYNEQFF.

This clone occurred a few times. The rearrangement joins TRBV5-1 to TRBJ2-7; possibly TRBD1 for D (5 bases). Looked up from germline, CDR1 is SGHRS and CDR2 is YFSETQ. This CDR3 has 15 amino acids. V lost 0 bases and J 5 bases, leaving 15 bases between the germline ends. CDR3 loop: CASSLEGLGVHEQYF. As DNA, the CDR3 is TGCGCCAGCAGCTTGGAAGGGCTAGGGGTCCACGAGCAGTACTTC. Complete variable domain (other parts from reference TRBV5-1 and TRBJ2-7): KAGVTQTPRYLIKTRGQQVTLSCSPISGHRSVSWYQQTPGQGLQFLFEYFSETQRNKGNFPGRFSGRQFSNSRSEMNVSTLELGDSALYLCASSLEGLGVHEQYFGPGTRLTVT.

CDR3 in amino acids: CASRGAGGLAGAYNEQFF. CDR3 DNA sequence: TGCGCCAGCAGGGGCGCTGGGGGGCTAGCGGGTGCCTACAATGAGCAGTTCTTC. The chain links TRBV5-1 to TRBJ2-1; 8 positions match TRBD2. The germline V gene has CDR1 SGHRS and CDR2 YFSETQ. The CDR3 contains 18 residues. V was pared by 5 bases and J by 2 bases, with 15 bases of the junction left unmatched.

The chain joins TRBV7-2 to TRBJ2-1, with 9 bases that match TRBD2. Trimming took 1 base from V and 6 from J; bases not matched to a gene: 7. CDR1 SGHTA and CDR2 FQGNSA come from the germline V gene. The CDR3 runs to 16 residues. In DNA, the CDR3 is TGTGCCAGCAGCTTAGATTGGCGGGGGGGCCGCAATGAGCAGTTCTTC. Its protein product is CASSLDWRGGRNEQFF.

V and J are TRBV6-2 or TRBV6-3 and TRBJ2-7; D ambiguous. V was shortened by 1 base and J by 2 bases, with 3 bases between the two germline ends. The germline V gene encodes CDR1 MNHEY and CDR2 SVGEGT. The CDR3 spans 12 residues. The CDR3 nucleotides read TGTGCCAGCAGTTACTTAACCTACGAGCAGTACTTC. Encoded protein: CASSYLTYEQYF.

This clone was observed once. V usage is TRBV27 and J usage is TRBJ1-5; 7 bases map to TRBD1. CDR1 is MNHEY and CDR2 is SMNVEV in the germline V gene (reference sequence). The V and J ends lost 8 bases and 0 bases, in that order; junction bases with no gene match: 10. This CDR3 has 16 residues. CDR3 nucleotide sequence: TGTGCCAGCGGACCGGTGACAGGGAATAGCAATCAGCCCCAGCATTTT. As protein: CASGPVTGNSNQPQHF.

This sequence joins TRBV9 and TRBJ2-2; maybe TRBD1 (6 bases). From germline, CDR1 is SGDLS and CDR2 YYNGEE. This CDR3 spans 16 amino acids. Between the trimmed V and J ends, which lost 3 bases and 0 bases, there was a span of 12 bases. CDR3 residues: CASSARQVPNTGELFF. As DNA, the CDR3 is TGTGCCAGCAGCGCCCGACAGGTCCCGAACACCGGGGAGCTGTTTTTT. The whole variable domain, filled in from reference TRBV9 and TRBJ2-2, reads DSGVTQTPKHLITATGQRVTLRCSPRSGDLSVYWYQQSLDQGLQFLIQYYNGEERAKGNILERFSAQQFPDLHSELNLSSLELGDSALYFCASSARQVPNTGELFFGEGSRLTVL.

The chain couples TRBV5-4 to TRBJ1-3; D call uncertain. The CDR3 length is 15 residues. Trimming stripped 0 bases from V and 0 bases from J, with 7 bases between. Germline CDR1 SGHNT, CDR2 YYREEE (reference sequence). The DNA for the CDR3 is TGTGCCAGCAGCTTGGACCGCGCCTCTGGAAACACCATATATTTT. This encodes CASSLDRASGNTIYF.

In its sample, this clone was seen once. This rearrangement joins TRBV6-5 to TRBJ1-1, with D possibly being TRBD1 (6 bases). Trimming took 6 bases from V and 6 from J, leaving 17 bases between them. Per germline, CDR1 MNHEY and CDR2 SVGAGI. The CDR3 contains 14 residues. CDR3 in DNA: TGTGCCAGCAGACACGTTGTTGAGGGGGCTGAAGCTTTCTTT. It codes for CASRHVVEGAEAFF.

The chain combines TRBV10-2 with TRBJ1-2, with D unresolved. Germline values: CDR1 WSHSY, CDR2 SAAADI. Trimming stripped 2 bases from V and 6 bases from J, with 10 bases between. The CDR3 sequence is 13 residues long. This CDR3 reads CASSEMGSDGYTF. DNA of the CDR3: TGCGCCAGCAGTGAGATGGGGAGTGATGGCTACACCTTC.

The CDR3 loop is CATSDLLGQGVDEQFF. DNA of the CDR3: TGTGCCACCAGTGATTTGCTGGGACAGGGGGTCGATGAGCAGTTCTTC. The V and J genes are TRBV24-1 and TRBJ2-1; 11 bases line up with TRBD1. V trimming: 0 bases; J trimming: 8 bases; junction bases outside the gene matches: 5. CDR3 length: 16 amino acids. Per germline, CDR1 KGHDR and CDR2 SFDVKD.

For the CDR3, the DNA is TGTGCCAGCTCACCATCCGGGGGGCCAGATACGCAGTATTTT. Protein product: CASSPSGGPDTQYF. The chain couples TRBV18 to TRBJ2-3; D perhaps matches TRBD2 (7 bases). The CDR3 sequence is 14 residues long. Germline V gives CDR1 KGHSH, CDR2 LQKENI. V lost 2 bases, J lost 4 bases, and 10 bases lay in between.

The sample holds one count of this clone. V gene TRBV5-1 combines with J gene TRBJ1-6; 8 bases agree with TRBD1. The CDR3 has 15 amino acids. Germline loops: CDR1 SGHRS, CDR2 YFSETQ. V lost 1 base, J lost 7 bases, and 4 bases stayed unmatched. DNA of the CDR3: TGCGCCAGCAGCTTGCCGGGACAGGAAAATTCACCCCTCCACTTT. Translated, it gives CASSLPGQENSPLHF.

This clone appeared once. The genes are TRBV12-5 and TRBJ2-7, with TRBD2 as a possible D gene (5 bases). Germline assignment: CDR1 LGHNT and CDR2 FRNRAP. CDR3 length: 13 amino acids. Between the trimmed V and J ends, which lost 1 base and 3 bases, there was a span of 7 bases. The CDR3 region has the DNA TGTGCTAGTGGTTTGGGAGAGGGCTACGAGCAGTACTTC. As protein: CASGLGEGYEQYF.